The present TCR beta chain was sequenced within a study of T cell responses to AZD1222 COVID-19 vaccine. Germline CDR1 and CDR2: MNHEY and SVGAGI. V lost 6 bases to trimming and J lost 5 bases; unmatched junction nucleotides: 5. There are 14 residues in the CDR3. The assay was immunoSEQ multiplex PCR, and TCRdb's table has in-frame clones only and misses some. Seen here are 100,000 to 150,000 clones, 88% observed once, and the top ten hold about 4.2%. Source: peripheral blood, taken on day 0 of AZD1222 vaccination. The rearrangement uses TRBV6-5 and TRBJ1-4; 8 nucleotides match TRBD1. This TCR was recovered from an adult in good health. The CDR3 loop is CASSIGQGNEKLFF. The CDR3 region has the DNA TGTGCCAGCAGCATCGGACAGGGAAATGAAAAACTGTTTTTT.